The clone carrying this T cell receptor (beta chain) was seen many times. The antigen is undetermined. The CDR3 sequence is 16 residues long. Trimming stripped 7 bases from V and 7 bases from J, with 23 bases between. CDR1 and CDR2 from the germline V gene are MDHEN and SYDVKM. The record originates from a study of T-cell reconstitution after alpha-beta-depleted transplantation in children. Overall study results and limits: Once a year had passed after transplant, T-cell counts and diversity came mostly from newly produced T cells. Roughly two months post-transplant, alpha-beta T cells reportedly originated from several hundred graft clones that had expanded. Some patients owed their high day-60 TCRbeta diversity to surviving recipient T cells and thymic progenitors.

For TCRbeta, the library was prepared with unique molecular identifiers. TCRdb re-called the PCR reads through MiXCR, storing one row per CDR3 protein. The sample yields some 140,000 distinct CDR3 sequences, about a tenth seen once. The sequenced sample was PBMCs, mostly from graft donor cells, obtained 180 days after TCRalphabeta/CD19-depleted stem cell transplant. The chain recombines TRBV28 with TRBJ1-5, with D perhaps matching TRBD1 (6 bases). The receptor was derived from a girl in the first two years of life who had a stem cell transplant for combined immunodeficiency, so the T cells may come from the graft donor. The DNA of the CDR3 is TGTGCCAGCACCCTAAGGACCTACAGGGAAGGACAGCCCCAGCATTTT. Translating it yields CASTLRTYREGQPQHF.